This TCR beta chain is drawn from a study of cytomegalovirus exposure and HLA in healthy donors. As to this clone: Its antigen is undetermined.

Germline loops: CDR1 SGHDT, CDR2 YYEEEE. This CDR3 has 18 residues. J gave up 2 bases and V 4 bases, and 11 bases lay outside the gene matches. Separate from the approximately 700-subject first cohort was the roughly 120-subject validation cohort, to which the donors belonged. Overall study findings and caveats: According to a subsequent analysis, TCR clusters identified in the first cohort showed a tendency to co-occur across the roughly 120 validation repertoires. Reported results showed that the classifier diagnosed cytomegalovirus status with high specificity and sensitivity. Among TCR sequences, most were rare, though some public TCRs appeared in many donors.

Method: immunoSEQ multiplex PCR; TCRdb's copy keeps in-frame clones and lacks some. Among roughly 230,000 clones listed, around 91% were seen once. Source material: PBMCs. The chain uses TRBV5-6 and TRBJ2-1, with TRBD2 matching over 11 bases. The source of this sequence is a woman aged 30 to 39 in good health and CMV-seronegative. The CDR3 region is CASSPIILAGGPYNEQFF. CDR3 nucleotide sequence: TGTGCCAGCAGCCCAATTATCCTAGCGGGAGGACCCTACAATGAGCAGTTCTTC.